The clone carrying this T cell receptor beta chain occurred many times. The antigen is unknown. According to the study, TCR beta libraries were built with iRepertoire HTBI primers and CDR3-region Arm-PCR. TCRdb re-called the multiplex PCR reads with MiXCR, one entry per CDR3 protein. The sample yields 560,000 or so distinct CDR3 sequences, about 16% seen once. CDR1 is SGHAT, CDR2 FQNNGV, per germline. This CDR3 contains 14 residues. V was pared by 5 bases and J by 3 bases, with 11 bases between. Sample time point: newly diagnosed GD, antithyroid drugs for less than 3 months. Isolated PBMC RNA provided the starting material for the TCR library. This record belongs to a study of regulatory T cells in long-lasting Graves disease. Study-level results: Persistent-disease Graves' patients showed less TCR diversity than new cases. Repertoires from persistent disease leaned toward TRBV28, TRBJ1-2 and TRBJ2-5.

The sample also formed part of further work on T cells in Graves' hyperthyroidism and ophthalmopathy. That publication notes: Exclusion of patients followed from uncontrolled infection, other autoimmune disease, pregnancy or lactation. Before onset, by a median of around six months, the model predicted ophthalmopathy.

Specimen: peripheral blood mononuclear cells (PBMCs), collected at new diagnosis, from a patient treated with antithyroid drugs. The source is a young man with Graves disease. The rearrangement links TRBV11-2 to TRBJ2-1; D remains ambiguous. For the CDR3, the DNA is TGTGCCAGCAGCCCTTTGGTCCTCTACAATGAGCAGTTCTTC. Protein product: CASSPLVLYNEQFF.